One sample yielded the 27 T cell receptor beta chains listed below, sequenced in a study of blood T cell repertoires in COVID-19. Clones were sequenced by immunoSEQ multiplex PCR, and TCRdb holds only the in-frame ones, with some missing. The sample carries 30,000 to 45,000 clones, about 85% recorded once. The specimen sequenced was peripheral blood. Receptor source: a human donor in a cohort sampled during active COVID-19.

V gene TRBV6-6 combines with J gene TRBJ2-2; 10 bases align to TRBD2. V gave up 5 bases and J gave up 4 bases; unmatched junction bases: 4. The CDR3 contains 15 residues. In germline, CDR1 is MNHNY, CDR2 SVGAGI (reference sequence). CDR3 nucleotides: TGTGCCAGCAGTGACGGACTAGCGGTCACCGGGGAGCTGTTTTTT. Amino acids: CASSDGLAVTGELFF.

J is TRBJ1-4 and V is TRBV5-6; possibly TRBD1 for D (6 bases). Per the germline V gene, CDR1 is SGHDT and CDR2 is YYEEEE. The CDR3 has 15 residues. Trimming removed 1 base from V and 5 bases from J, with 12 bases in between. CDR3 DNA sequence: TGTGCCAGCAGCTTGACAGGGATCCAAAATGAAAAACTGTTTTTT. This codes for CASSLTGIQNEKLFF.

This clone occurred once. The chain carries TRBV3-1 (or the pseudogene TRBV3-2) and TRBJ2-3, with D uncertain. Trimming pared 1 base from V and 3 bases from J, leaving 8 bases between. The length of the CDR3 is 14 residues. The germline CDR1 and CDR2 sequences are LGHDT and YNNKEL (reference sequence). The CDR3 here is CASSQVPRTDTQYF. The CDR3 nucleotides are TGTGCCAGCAGCCAAGTTCCCCGGACAGATACGCAGTATTTT.

The chain combines TRBV5-8 with TRBJ2-3, with TRBD2 identical over 7 bases. V lost 0 bases to trimming and J lost 5 bases; unmatched junction nucleotides: 12. Germline V gene lookup returns CDR1 SGHTS and CDR2 YDEGEE. CDR3 length: 17 residues. This CDR3 is CASSLAGTNPTRDTQYF. DNA for the CDR3: TGTGCCAGCAGCTTGGCCGGGACTAACCCAACCCGAGATACGCAGTATTTT.

J is TRBJ1-2 and V is TRBV6-5; D is uncertain. Trimming removed 11 bases at V and 4 bases at J, with 17 bases between. This CDR3 region has 13 residues. CDR1 is MNHEY and CDR2 is SVGAGI in the germline V gene. For the CDR3, the DNA is TGTGCCGGCGACTCGGGATTCTTCTATGGCTACACCTTC. Its translation: CAGDSGFFYGYTF.

The chain employs TRBV9 and TRBJ1-3, with 8 nucleotides matching TRBD1. The CDR3 length is 16 residues. Germline V lookup: CDR1 SGDLS, CDR2 YYNGEE. V shed 3 bases, J shed 1 base, and the junction held 6 bases outside the gene matches. CDR3 protein: CASSATGGRSGNTIYF. Written as DNA, the CDR3 is TGTGCCAGCAGCGCTACAGGGGGTAGGTCTGGAAACACCATATATTTT. The complete variable domain, with remaining parts taken from reference TRBV9 and TRBJ1-3, reads DSGVTQTPKHLITATGQRVTLRCSPRSGDLSVYWYQQSLDQGLQFLIQYYNGEERAKGNILERFSAQQFPDLHSELNLSSLELGDSALYFCASSATGGRSGNTIYFGEGSWLTVV.

The chain couples TRBV23-1 to TRBJ2-5; 7 bases are a match to TRBD1. TRBV23-1 is recorded as an ORF, its role being uncertain. The CDR3 length is 17 residues. V was pared by 0 bases and J by 6 bases, with 13 bases of the junction left unmatched. The CDR3 region has the DNA TGCGCCAGCAGTCAATCGAGGTCGACAGGGCCCAAAAAGACCCAGTACTTC. Protein product: CASSQSRSTGPKKTQYF.

The chain couples TRBV7-3 to TRBJ2-3, with a tentative D call TRBD2 (5 bases). Germline values: CDR1 SGHTA, CDR2 FQGTGA. V lost 5 bases and J lost 5, with 5 bases in between. This CDR3 has 11 amino acids. The CDR3, as DNA: TGTGCCAGCAGCGAGGGAGATACGCAGTATTTT. Encoded protein: CASSEGDTQYF. Using reference TRBV7-3 and TRBJ2-3 for the parts outside the CDR3, the full variable domain is GAGVSQTPSNKVTEKGKYVELRCDPISGHTALYWYRQSLGQGPEFLIYFQGTGAADDSGLPNDRFFAVRPEGSVSTLKIQRTERGDSAVYLCASSEGDTQYFGPGTRLTVL.

The chain carries TRBV10-2 and TRBJ2-1; 10 nucleotides line up with TRBD2. V was clipped by 5 bases and J by 4 bases; unmatched bases: 8. The CDR3 consists of 16 residues. Germline V CDR1 and CDR2: WSHSY, SAAADI. The CDR3, as DNA: TGCGCCAGCAGTAGTAGCGGGGGGCTCCTATACAATGAGCAGTTCTTC. It encodes CASSSSGGLLYNEQFF.

This chain joins TRBV3-1 (or the pseudogene TRBV3-2) and TRBJ2-2; 9 bases line up with TRBD1. This CDR3 has 16 amino acids. Trimming took 1 base from V and 5 from J; bases not matched to a gene: 5. The germline gives CDR1 LGHDT, CDR2 YNNKEL (reference sequence). This CDR3 is CASSQGHRGRTGELFF. The DNA of the CDR3 is TGTGCCAGCAGCCAAGGACACAGGGGGCGGACCGGGGAGCTGTTTTTT.

The V gene is TRBV5-6, the J gene TRBJ2-3, with 9 bases lining up with TRBD1. Germline CDR1 SGHDT, CDR2 YYEEEE. The ends lost 3 bases at V and 0 bases at J; junction bases unmatched: 5. This CDR3 comprises 16 residues. The CDR3 nucleotides read TGTGCCAGCAGCTATATCGGACAGGGGAGCACAGATACGCAGTATTTT. It is translated as CASSYIGQGSTDTQYF.

The rearrangement links TRBV29-1 to TRBJ2-5; TRBD1 matches 10 bases. This CDR3 spans 13 amino acids. Germline V gene data show CDR1 as SQVTM and CDR2 as ANQGSEA. J was trimmed by 4 bases and V by 6 bases; bases with no gene match: 5. The CDR3: CSVGQGRGETQYF. Written as DNA, the CDR3 is TGCAGCGTGGGACAGGGGAGGGGAGAGACCCAGTACTTC.

V is TRBV7-3 and J is TRBJ2-1; TRBD2 is a possible D gene (6 bases). Germline V CDR1 and CDR2: SGHTA, FQGTGA. Trimming cost V 2 bases and J 10 bases, with 12 bases left between them. This CDR3 has 13 amino acids. The CDR3 protein is CASSLAGSGEQFF. In DNA, the CDR3 is TGTGCCAGCAGCTTAGCGGGGAGCGGGGAGCAGTTCTTC.

This clone has only a few counts. J is TRBJ2-3 and V is TRBV7-2; possible D gene TRBD2, 7 bases. This CDR3 has 16 amino acids. Between the trimmed V and J ends, which lost 5 bases and 6 bases, there was a span of 21 bases. Germline lookup yields CDR1 SGHTA and CDR2 FQGNSA. This CDR3 reads CASSVPAGARIDTQYF. CDR3 DNA sequence: TGTGCCAGCAGCGTGCCCGCGGGGGCAAGGATCGATACGCAGTATTTT.

This sequence joins TRBV4-1 and TRBJ2-1; 10 nucleotides line up with TRBD1. V dropped 0 bases and J dropped 6; count of bases not matched to a gene: 5. This CDR3 is built from 16 residues. In germline, CDR1 is MGHRA, CDR2 YSYEKL. The DNA of the CDR3 is TGCGCCAGCAGCCAAGAAAGTGGGGACAGGGGCAATGAGCAGTTCTTC. Residues: CASSQESGDRGNEQFF.

V is TRBV18 and J is TRBJ2-5, with TRBD2 identical over 8 bases. The V segment lost 2 bases and the J segment 2 bases; nucleotides outside the gene matches: 4. The CDR3 has 15 residues. The V gene's germline CDR1 is KGHSH and CDR2 LQKENI. CDR3 region: CASSPGSGGQETQYF. The CDR3 region has the DNA TGTGCCAGCTCACCAGGATCGGGGGGGCAAGAGACCCAGTACTTC.

This clone occurred once. This chain joins TRBV12-5 and TRBJ2-5; 9 bases fit TRBD2. Looked up from germline, CDR1 is LGHNT and CDR2 is FRNRAP. With 7 bases clipped from V and 1 base from J, the junction kept 7 bases outside the gene matches. The CDR3 runs 15 residues. CDR3 residues: CASVHKAGGQETQYF. The DNA of the CDR3 is TGTGCTAGTGTCCACAAAGCGGGGGGCCAAGAGACCCAGTACTTC. Full variable domain (rest looked up from reference TRBV12-5 and TRBJ2-5): DARVTQTPRHKVTEMGQEVTMRCQPILGHNTVFWYRQTMMQGLELLAYFRNRAPLDDSGMPKDRFSAEMPDATLATLKIQPSEPRDSAVYFCASVHKAGGQETQYFGPGTRLLVL.

The CDR3 nucleotides are TGTGCCAGCAGCCAAATCGACAGGTCTAACTATGGCTACACCTTC. Protein sequence: CASSQIDRSNYGYTF. This chain joins TRBV3-1 (or the pseudogene TRBV3-2) and TRBJ1-2; TRBD1 is a possible D gene (6 bases). Germline V lookup: CDR1 LGHDT, CDR2 YNNKEL (reference sequence). V gave up 2 bases and J gave up 0 bases, with 10 bases separating them. The CDR3 is 15 residues long.

The V gene is TRBV5-1, the J gene TRBJ1-2; 8 nucleotides align to TRBD1. Trimming at V came to 4 bases and at J to 4 bases, leaving 9 bases not matched to a gene. The CDR3 spans 15 residues. The germline V gene has CDR1 SGHRS and CDR2 YFSETQ. This CDR3 reads CASSDGQGGIYGYTF. In DNA, the CDR3 is TGCGCCAGCAGCGACGGACAGGGAGGGATCTATGGCTACACCTTC.

The chain uses TRBV15 and TRBJ2-3; the D is unclear. This CDR3 has 13 amino acids. CDR1 and CDR2 (germline): LNHNV, YYDKDF (reference sequence). Trimming stripped 2 bases from V and 0 bases from J, with 3 bases between. The DNA for the CDR3 is TGTGCCACCAGCAGACCTAGCACAGATACGCAGTATTTT. Translating gives CATSRPSTDTQYF.

The chain uses TRBV6-5 and TRBJ1-1, with 9 nucleotides matching TRBD1. The V segment lost 6 bases and the J segment 4 bases; nucleotides outside the gene matches: 3. The germline gives CDR1 MNHEY, CDR2 SVGAGI. The CDR3 is 13 residues long. The CDR3 spells CASRDRGLTEAFF. CDR3 nucleotide sequence: TGTGCCAGCAGGGACAGGGGCCTCACTGAAGCTTTCTTT.

The rearrangement joins TRBV5-1 to TRBJ2-2; 7 nucleotides line up with TRBD2. CDR3 size: 13 residues. The V and J ends lost 9 bases and 3 bases, in that order; junction bases with no gene match: 5. Germline V gene sequence: CDR1 SGHRS, CDR2 YFSETQ. The CDR3 DNA follows: TGCGCCACTAGCCGGGGGGACACCGGGGAGCTGTTTTTT. Its protein is CATSRGDTGELFF. Looking up the rest from reference TRBV5-1 and TRBJ2-2 gives the full variable domain: KAGVTQTPRYLIKTRGQQVTLSCSPISGHRSVSWYQQTPGQGLQFLFEYFSETQRNKGNFPGRFSGRQFSNSRSEMNVSTLELGDSALYLCATSRGDTGELFFGEGSRLTVL.

V is TRBV11-2 and J is TRBJ2-7; D gene ambiguous. The CDR3 contains 11 residues. Germline V gene sequence: CDR1 SGHAT, CDR2 FQNNGV. V lost 5 bases, J lost 4 bases, and 6 bases lay in between. The CDR3 loop is CASSLRYEQYF. CDR3 in DNA: TGTGCCAGCAGCCTTCGTTACGAGCAGTACTTC.

The chain is built from TRBV11-1 and TRBJ1-2; D is unresolved. Per the germline V gene, CDR1 is SGHAT and CDR2 is FQDESV (reference sequence). CDR3 size: 15 residues. Trimming cost V 5 bases and J 6 bases, with 19 bases left between them. The CDR3 loop reads CASSPGIDKPNGYTF. The CDR3 nucleotides are TGTGCCAGCAGCCCAGGAATCGACAAGCCTAATGGCTACACCTTC.

With respect to this clone: The sample carries other DNA sequences with the same CDR3. The chain employs TRBV5-6 and TRBJ2-2, with D perhaps TRBD2 (7 bases). The CDR3 length is 14 residues. Trimming stripped 0 bases from V and 7 bases from J, with 10 bases between. The germline CDR1 and CDR2 sequences are SGHDT and YYEEEE. CDR3 sequence reads: CASSLGGGGGELFF. For the CDR3, the DNA is TGTGCCAGCAGCTTGGGGGGGGGCGGCGGGGAGCTGTTTTTT.

This clone was detected many times. The chain carries TRBV29-1 and TRBJ1-2, with D possibly being TRBD1 (5 bases). V was shortened by 1 base and J by 8 bases, with 17 bases between the two germline ends. Germline V gene data show CDR1 as SQVTM and CDR2 as ANQGSEA. The CDR3 totals 14 residues. The CDR3 sequence is CSVEADSLTSGYTF. The CDR3 DNA reads TGCAGCGTTGAAGCCGACAGCCTAACGAGCGGCTACACCTTC.

The chain uses TRBV5-1 and TRBJ1-1; 9 bases fit TRBD1. This CDR3 has 16 amino acids. V was pared by 1 base and J by 5 bases, with 9 bases of the junction left unmatched. Per the germline V gene, CDR1 is SGHRS and CDR2 is YFSETQ. For the CDR3, the DNA is TGCGCCAGCAGCTTGAAGGTACAGGGGGCGGGAACTGAAGCTTTCTTT. The encoded protein is CASSLKVQGAGTEAFF.